The rows below give T cell receptor beta chains drawn from one sample of a study of cytomegalovirus exposure and HLA in healthy donors. Here immunoSEQ multiplex PCR was the method, and the copy in TCRdb shows in-frame clones only, minus some. The profile shows about 110,000 clones, roughly four fifths of them singletons. Sequencing input: PBMCs. The receptor source for this set is a male donor in good health and CMV-seropositive. Both conserved end residues are part of each CDR3. D genes are given only for firm matches. Not every row has a clone size; where given, it reads once, few, many or a size class.

clone_size: .; d_call: TRBD2; v_call: TRBV13; j_call: TRBJ2-7; cdr3_aa: CASSLASRRTSGRAHYEQYF; cdr3_nt: TGTGCCAGCAGCTTAGCCAGTAGACGGACTAGCGGGAGGGCCCACTACGAGCAGTACTTC
clone_size: .; d_call: TRBD2; v_call: TRBV7-2; j_call: TRBJ2-3; cdr3_aa: CASSLMGGPATDTQYF; cdr3_nt: TGTGCCAGCAGCTTAATGGGAGGGCCTGCCACAGATACGCAGTATTTT
clone_size: once; d_call: .; v_call: TRBV23-1; j_call: TRBJ2-7; cdr3_aa: CAAGVHEQYF; cdr3_nt: TGCGCCGCAGGGGTTCACGAGCAGTACTTC
clone_size: .; d_call: .; v_call: TRBV19; j_call: TRBJ2-3; cdr3_aa: CASSQRSADTQYF; cdr3_nt: TGTGCCAGTAGTCAACGGAGCGCAGATACGCAGTATTTT
clone_size: .; d_call: .; v_call: TRBV29-1; j_call: TRBJ2-7; cdr3_aa: CSVESRESYEQYF; cdr3_nt: TGCAGCGTTGAGTCTCGCGAATCCTACGAGCAGTACTTC
clone_size: .; d_call: .; v_call: TRBV30; j_call: TRBJ1-4; cdr3_aa: CAWSGLGPIAKLFF; cdr3_nt: TGTGCCTGGAGCGGCCTCGGCCCAATAGCAAAACTGTTTTTT
clone_size: .; d_call: TRBD2; v_call: TRBV18; j_call: TRBJ2-7; cdr3_aa: CASSRGLAENSYEQYF; cdr3_nt: TGTGCCAGCTCACGCGGCCTAGCGGAGAACTCCTACGAGCAGTACTTC
clone_size: .; d_call: TRBD1; v_call: TRBV19; j_call: TRBJ1-4; cdr3_aa: CASSIYRGHEKLFF; cdr3_nt: TGTGCCAGTAGTATCTATAGGGGGCACGAAAAACTGTTTTTT
clone_size: once; d_call: TRBD1; v_call: TRBV28; j_call: TRBJ2-7; cdr3_aa: CAITRGTGTYEQYF; cdr3_nt: TGTGCCATCACGAGGGGGACAGGGACCTACGAGCAGTACTTC
clone_size: .; d_call: TRBD1; v_call: TRBV28; j_call: TRBJ2-7; cdr3_aa: CASIKTGTGFYEQYF; cdr3_nt: TGTGCCAGCATCAAAACCGGGACAGGGTTCTACGAGCAGTACTTC
clone_size: .; d_call: TRBD2; v_call: TRBV5-4; j_call: TRBJ2-1; cdr3_aa: CASSSRTSESYNEQFF; cdr3_nt: TGTGCCAGCAGCTCGCGGACTAGCGAATCCTACAATGAGCAGTTCTTC
clone_size: .; d_call: TRBD2; v_call: TRBV5-1; j_call: TRBJ2-5; cdr3_aa: CASSLRTSGGPYQETQYF; cdr3_nt: TGCGCCAGCAGCCTACGGACTAGCGGGGGTCCGTACCAAGAGACCCAGTACTTC
clone_size: .; d_call: TRBD1; v_call: TRBV10-1; j_call: TRBJ2-7; cdr3_aa: CASIPQGQPSYEQYF; cdr3_nt: TGCGCCAGCATCCCACAGGGACAGCCCTCCTACGAGCAGTACTTC
clone_size: .; d_call: TRBD1; v_call: TRBV4-3; j_call: TRBJ1-5; cdr3_aa: CASSHDRGYNQPQHF; cdr3_nt: TGCGCCAGCAGCCACGACAGGGGGTATAATCAGCCCCAGCATTTT
clone_size: .; d_call: TRBD1; v_call: TRBV7-3; j_call: TRBJ1-4; cdr3_aa: CASSRKGQGWEKLFF; cdr3_nt: TGTGCCAGCAGCCGGAAGGGACAGGGTTGGGAAAAACTGTTTTTT
clone_size: .; d_call: .; v_call: TRBV4-1; j_call: TRBJ2-5; cdr3_aa: CASSQDTQGETQYF; cdr3_nt: TGCGCCAGCAGCCAAGATACTCAGGGAGAGACCCAGTACTTC
clone_size: .; d_call: .; v_call: TRBV11-1; j_call: TRBJ2-5; cdr3_aa: CASSNGETQYF; cdr3_nt: TGTGCCAGCAGTAACGGAGAGACCCAGTACTTC
clone_size: .; d_call: .; v_call: TRBV15; j_call: TRBJ1-5; cdr3_aa: CATSRDLGQGRQPQHF; cdr3_nt: TGTGCCACCAGCAGAGATCTGGGGCAGGGCCGTCAGCCCCAGCATTTT
clone_size: .; d_call: TRBD2; v_call: TRBV5-4; j_call: TRBJ2-5; cdr3_aa: CASSPEWGLAEETQYF; cdr3_nt: TGTGCCAGCAGCCCGGAGTGGGGACTAGCGGAAGAGACCCAGTACTTC
clone_size: .; d_call: TRBD2; v_call: TRBV25-1; j_call: TRBJ2-2; cdr3_aa: CASSGGLALTGELFF; cdr3_nt: TGTGCCAGCAGCGGGGGACTAGCCTTGACCGGGGAGCTGTTTTTT
clone_size: .; d_call: TRBD2; v_call: TRBV7-9; j_call: TRBJ2-5; cdr3_aa: CASSLGLAGGAETQYF; cdr3_nt: TGTGCCAGCAGCTTGGGACTAGCGGGAGGGGCAGAGACCCAGTACTTC
clone_size: .; d_call: TRBD1; v_call: TRBV30; j_call: TRBJ2-7; cdr3_aa: CAWARDRGLEEQYF; cdr3_nt: TGTGCCTGGGCCCGGGACAGGGGATTAGAAGAGCAGTACTTC
clone_size: .; d_call: .; v_call: TRBV30; j_call: TRBJ1-6; cdr3_aa: CAWSVHSGIRSPLHF; cdr3_nt: TGTGCCTGGAGTGTACATTCAGGAATCAGATCACCCCTCCACTTT
clone_size: .; d_call: .; v_call: TRBV6-5; j_call: TRBJ1-1; cdr3_aa: CASSYDVRVGTEAFF; cdr3_nt: TGTGCCAGCAGTTACGATGTCAGGGTAGGAACTGAAGCTTTCTTT
clone_size: few; d_call: .; v_call: TRBV4-3; j_call: TRBJ1-4; cdr3_aa: CASSRNPTPGGEKLFF; cdr3_nt: TGCGCCAGCAGCCGCAACCCGACACCCGGGGGTGAAAAACTGTTTTTT
clone_size: .; d_call: .; v_call: TRBV7-8; j_call: TRBJ2-2; cdr3_aa: CASLNGDTGELFF; cdr3_nt: TGTGCCAGCTTAAACGGAGACACCGGGGAGCTGTTTTTT
clone_size: .; d_call: TRBD2; v_call: TRBV9; j_call: TRBJ2-1; cdr3_aa: CASSVDTPPILAGGGEEQFF; cdr3_nt: TGTGCCAGCAGCGTAGATACCCCCCCTATACTAGCGGGAGGTGGGGAGGAGCAGTTCTTC
clone_size: .; d_call: .; v_call: TRBV14; j_call: TRBJ2-3; cdr3_aa: CASSLRQADTQYF; cdr3_nt: TGTGCCAGCAGCCTAAGACAGGCAGATACGCAGTATTTT
clone_size: .; d_call: TRBD1; v_call: TRBV6-8; j_call: TRBJ1-1; cdr3_aa: CASSYLTGDAEAFF; cdr3_nt: TGTGCCAGCAGTTACCTGACAGGGGACGCTGAAGCTTTCTTT
clone_size: .; d_call: TRBD1; v_call: TRBV4-3; j_call: TRBJ1-4; cdr3_aa: CASSQDSGWGQGRQKLFF; cdr3_nt: TGCGCCAGCAGCCAAGATAGCGGCTGGGGACAGGGGAGACAAAAACTGTTTTTT
clone_size: .; d_call: TRBD1; v_call: TRBV9; j_call: TRBJ2-2; cdr3_aa: CASSVGTGDNTGELFF; cdr3_nt: TGTGCCAGCAGCGTCGGGACAGGGGACAACACCGGGGAGCTGTTTTTT
clone_size: .; d_call: .; v_call: TRBV4-3; j_call: TRBJ2-5; cdr3_aa: CASSQDGAAQYF; cdr3_nt: TGCGCCAGCAGCCAAGATGGGGCGGCCCAGTACTTC
clone_size: few; d_call: .; v_call: TRBV7-9; j_call: TRBJ2-7; cdr3_aa: CSSSRSVSEQYF; cdr3_nt: TGTTCCAGCAGCCGGTCCGTTAGCGAGCAGTACTTC
clone_size: .; d_call: TRBD2; v_call: TRBV7-2; j_call: TRBJ2-3; cdr3_aa: CASSMGLAGGRTDTQYF; cdr3_nt: TGTGCCAGCAGCATGGGACTAGCGGGGGGCCGCACAGATACGCAGTATTTT
clone_size: once; d_call: TRBD2; v_call: TRBV5-1; j_call: TRBJ2-1; cdr3_aa: CASSAGTSGGDEQFF; cdr3_nt: TGCGCCAGCAGCGCTGGGACTAGCGGGGGTGATGAGCAGTTCTTC
clone_size: .; d_call: .; v_call: TRBV4-1; j_call: TRBJ2-7; cdr3_aa: CASSQDQVKYEQYF; cdr3_nt: TGCGCCAGTAGCCAAGATCAGGTTAAGTACGAGCAGTACTTC
clone_size: few; d_call: TRBD1; v_call: TRBV7-8; j_call: TRBJ2-3; cdr3_aa: CASSFGTGDTDTQYF; cdr3_nt: TGTGCCAGCAGCTTTGGGACAGGGGACACAGATACGCAGTATTTT
clone_size: once; d_call: TRBD1; v_call: TRBV4-1; j_call: TRBJ2-7; cdr3_aa: CASSQDQGQGSSYEQYF; cdr3_nt: TGCGCCAGCAGCCAAGATCAAGGACAGGGCAGCTCCTACGAGCAGTACTTC
clone_size: few; d_call: .; v_call: TRBV7-8; j_call: TRBJ2-1; cdr3_aa: CASSLGRGYNEQFF; cdr3_nt: TGTGCCAGCAGCTTAGGTCGCGGCTACAATGAGCAGTTCTTC
clone_size: .; d_call: TRBD1; v_call: TRBV2; j_call: TRBJ1-4; cdr3_aa: CASRSGTGSEKLFF; cdr3_nt: TGTGCCAGCAGGTCGGGGACAGGGAGTGAAAAACTGTTTTTT
clone_size: .; d_call: .; v_call: TRBV12-2; j_call: TRBJ2-5; cdr3_aa: CASRFLWARETQYF; cdr3_nt: TGTGCAAGTCGCTTTTTGTGGGCGCGAGAGACCCAGTACTTC
clone_size: .; d_call: TRBD2; v_call: TRBV28; j_call: TRBJ2-7; cdr3_aa: CASSSSGAAPARDEQYF; cdr3_nt: TGTGCCAGCAGTTCCAGCGGGGCCGCCCCGGCGAGGGACGAGCAGTACTTC